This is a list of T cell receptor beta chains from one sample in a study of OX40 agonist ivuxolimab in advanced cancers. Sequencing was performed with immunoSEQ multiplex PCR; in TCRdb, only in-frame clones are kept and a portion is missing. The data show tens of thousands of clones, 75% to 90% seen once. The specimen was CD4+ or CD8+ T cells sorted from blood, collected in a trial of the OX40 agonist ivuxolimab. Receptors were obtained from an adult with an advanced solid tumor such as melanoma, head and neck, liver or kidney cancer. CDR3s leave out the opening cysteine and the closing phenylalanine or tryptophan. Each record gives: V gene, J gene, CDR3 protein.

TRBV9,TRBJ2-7,ASSVGPGLWGYEQY
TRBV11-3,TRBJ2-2,ASSLDLTGELF
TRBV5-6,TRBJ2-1,ASSVNNEQF
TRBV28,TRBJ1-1,ASQEGGGAFGTEAF
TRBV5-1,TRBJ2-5,ASSEQGARQETQY
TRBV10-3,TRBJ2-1,AISRQGALYNEQF
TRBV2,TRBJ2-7,ASSVIGPYEQY
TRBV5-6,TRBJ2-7,ASQRYPGTGIYEQY
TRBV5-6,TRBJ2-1,ASSFSRIGEQF
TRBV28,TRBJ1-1,ASSLPLRELNTEAF
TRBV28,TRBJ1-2,ASRTPGDNSGYT
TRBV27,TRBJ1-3,ASSLSGAGSGNTIY
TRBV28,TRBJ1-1,ASSPRGGTEAF
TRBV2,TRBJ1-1,ASSVYSAKSEAF
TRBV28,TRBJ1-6,ASSLGSPLH
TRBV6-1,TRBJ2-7,ASSEVAIHEQY
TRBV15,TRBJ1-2,ATSRASNYGYT
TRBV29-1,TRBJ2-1,SVGLLYNEQF
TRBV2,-,ASSGGLALTYEQY
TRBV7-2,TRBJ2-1,ASRTNSGRGPNEQF
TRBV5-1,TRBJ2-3,ASTLGWQGEDTQY
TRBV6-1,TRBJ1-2,ASSTRDRGYGYT
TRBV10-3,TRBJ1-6,AISVPGANSPLH